These T cell receptor beta chains were read from a single sample in a study of cytomegalovirus exposure and HLA in healthy donors. Assay used: immunoSEQ multiplex PCR; TCRdb lists only in-frame clones, some missing. The table shows fewer than 120,000 clones, with approximately 90% occurring only once. Sequenced: PBMCs. The receptors were gathered from a woman younger than 30 in good health and CMV-seronegative. Both conserved end residues are part of each CDR3. D genes are given only for firm matches. The listing skips clone size in some rows; elsewhere it reads once, few, many or a size class.

J	D	size	V	CDR3	DNA
TRBJ1-2	NA	NA	TRBV6-1	CASSDKLEGLGGYTF	TGTGCCAGCAGTGATAAGTTAGAGGGACTCGGTGGCTACACCTTC
TRBJ1-4	NA	few	TRBV15	CATRQGSGEKLFF	TGTGCCACCAGACAGGGTAGTGGCGAAAAACTGTTTTTT
TRBJ2-1	NA	NA	TRBV19	CASSTWAHNEQFF	TGTGCCAGTAGTACATGGGCCCACAATGAGCAGTTCTTC
TRBJ2-3	NA	NA	TRBV7-2	CASSPVNRVDTQYF	TGTGCCAGCAGCCCAGTAAACAGGGTAGATACGCAGTATTTT
TRBJ2-2	TRBD2	NA	TRBV7-3	CASSPRTSGRGPGELFF	TGTGCCAGCAGCCCGCGGACTAGCGGGAGAGGTCCCGGGGAGCTGTTTTTT
TRBJ2-7	NA	NA	TRBV2	CASGAGFEEQYF	TGTGCCAGCGGGGCAGGGTTTGAGGAGCAGTACTTC
TRBJ2-3	NA	NA	TRBV7-2	CASSPGFSSTDTQYF	TGTGCCAGCAGCCCAGGATTTTCTAGCACAGATACGCAGTATTTT
TRBJ2-3	TRBD2	NA	TRBV13	CASSFRLAGVSTDTQYF	TGTGCCAGCAGCTTCCGACTAGCGGGAGTGAGCACAGATACGCAGTATTTT
TRBJ2-5	TRBD2	NA	TRBV5-4	CASSLATSGKETQYF	TGTGCCAGCAGCTTGGCTACTAGCGGAAAAGAGACCCAGTACTTC
TRBJ2-5	NA	once	TRBV5-5	CASSLGFQAQYF	TGTGCCAGCAGCTTGGGGTTTCAGGCCCAGTACTTC
TRBJ1-4	TRBD1	NA	TRBV7-3	CASSSGQGNEKLFF	TGTGCCAGCAGCTCGGGACAGGGAAATGAAAAACTGTTTTTT
TRBJ1-5	TRBD1	NA	TRBV19	CASNEWGQGNQPQHF	TGTGCCAGCAACGAGTGGGGACAGGGGAATCAGCCCCAGCATTTT
TRBJ2-1	NA	NA	TRBV5-4	CASSLATNEQFF	TGTGCCAGCAGCTTGGCTACGAATGAGCAGTTCTTC
TRBJ2-5	TRBD1	NA	TRBV29-1	CSVSLTGHLEETQYF	TGCAGCGTCTCTCTGACAGGGCATTTGGAAGAGACCCAGTACTTC
TRBJ2-7	NA	NA	TRBV28	CASSPNPGHREQYF	TGTGCCAGCAGTCCGAATCCGGGACACAGGGAGCAGTACTTC
TRBJ2-1	TRBD1	large	TRBV7-6	CASSPGGRNEQFF	TGTGCCAGCAGCCCAGGGGGCCGGAATGAGCAGTTCTTC
TRBJ1-1	NA	NA	TRBV7-6	CASSLGGVAEAFF	TGTGCCAGCAGCTTAGGCGGCGTCGCTGAAGCTTTCTTT
TRBJ1-3	NA	NA	TRBV18	CASSPRGLTLSGNTIYF	TGTGCCAGCTCACCACGGGGACTTACCCTCTCTGGAAACACCATATATTTT
TRBJ1-2	NA	NA	TRBV28	CASSLGAQGYGYTF	TGTGCCAGCAGTTTAGGGGCCCAGGGCTATGGCTACACCTTC
TRBJ2-1	TRBD1	NA	TRBV27	CASRLTGVVGYNEQFF	TGTGCCAGCAGACTGACAGGGGTTGTGGGTTACAATGAGCAGTTCTTC
TRBJ2-7	TRBD1	NA	TRBV9	CASSAGQGVYEQYF	TGTGCCAGCAGCGCCGGACAGGGGGTATACGAGCAGTACTTC
TRBJ1-1	NA	NA	TRBV6-5	CASSSTGLNTEAFF	TGTGCCAGCAGTTCAACAGGGCTGAACACTGAAGCTTTCTTT
TRBJ1-5	TRBD1	NA	TRBV6-5	CASSHGQGGQPQHF	TGTGCCAGCAGCCACGGACAGGGCGGCCAGCCCCAGCATTTT
TRBJ2-6	NA	NA	TRBV6-4	CASSDSRSGANVLTF	TGTGCCAGCAGTGACTCTCGCTCTGGGGCCAACGTCCTGACTTTC
TRBJ1-3	TRBD1	once	TRBV7-9	CASSLPLRDRGHGNTIYF	TGTGCCAGCAGCTTGCCCCTCCGGGACAGGGGGCATGGAAACACCATATATTTT
TRBJ1-6	NA	NA	TRBV9	CASSVVGAYNSPLHF	TGTGCCAGCAGCGTAGTAGGGGCCTATAATTCACCCCTCCACTTT
TRBJ2-2	TRBD1	few	TRBV7-9	CASSSPGQGDFGELFF	TGTGCCAGCAGCTCTCCGGGACAGGGAGACTTTGGGGAGCTGTTTTTT
TRBJ2-1	TRBD2	few	TRBV6-4	CASSEGTSGDNEQFF	TGTGCCAGCAGTGAAGGGACTAGCGGGGACAATGAGCAGTTCTTC
TRBJ2-7	TRBD1	NA	TRBV20-1	CSTPGQASF	TGCAGTACACCGGGACAGGCCTCTTTC
TRBJ1-2	NA	NA	TRBV4-3	CASSQRDQGSYGYTF	TGCGCCAGCAGCCAACGGGACCAGGGGTCCTATGGCTACACCTTC
TRBJ2-2	NA	once	TRBV7-7	CASSLGQANTGELFF	TGTGCTAGCAGCTTAGGTCAGGCGAACACCGGGGAGCTGTTTTTT
TRBJ1-2	NA	NA	TRBV27	CASSPVQGFVDGYTF	TGTGCCAGCAGTCCCGTACAGGGTTTTGTTGATGGCTACACCTTC
TRBJ2-1	NA	NA	TRBV11-3	CASSLVSDSGYNEQFF	TGTGCCAGCAGCCTCGTCTCGGATTCGGGTTACAATGAGCAGTTCTTC
TRBJ2-1	TRBD1	NA	TRBV5-1	CASSPRDSYNEQFF	TGCGCCAGCAGCCCCCGGGACAGCTACAATGAGCAGTTCTTC
TRBJ2-7	NA	NA	TRBV5-1	CASSSPLGDEQYF	TGCGCCAGCAGCTCCCCGTTAGGGGACGAGCAGTACTTC
TRBJ1-1	NA	NA	TRBV2	CASSKGLNTEAFF	TGTGCCAGCAGCAAGGGGTTGAACACTGAAGCTTTCTTT
TRBJ2-2	TRBD2	NA	TRBV4-2	CASSQDASGVDTGELFF	TGTGCCAGCAGCCAAGATGCTAGCGGGGTTGACACCGGGGAGCTGTTTTTT